This entry lists 10 T cell receptor beta chains sequenced from one sample in a study of blood T cell repertoires in COVID-19. The method was immunoSEQ multiplex PCR; TCRdb's version includes in-frame clones alone and lacks a portion of them. The sample shows hundreds of thousands of clones, nearly 90% of them seen only once. Sequenced material: PBMCs or T cells enriched from blood (not recorded which). The source is a woman in her thirties who had recovered from COVID-19.

This chain joins TRBV3-1 (or the pseudogene TRBV3-2) and TRBJ2-7, with 7 positions matching TRBD1. Germline V CDR1 and CDR2: LGHDT, YNNKEL (reference sequence). This CDR3 is built from 14 residues. J gave up 9 bases and V 4 bases, and 12 bases lay outside the gene matches. CDR3 protein: CASSPRGVAGGQYF. CDR3 DNA sequence: TGTGCCAGCAGCCCCCGAGGGGTGGCAGGGGGGCAGTACTTC.

This rearrangement joins TRBV7-2 to TRBJ1-2; 9 nucleotides agree with TRBD1. Per germline, CDR1 SGHTA and CDR2 FQGNSA. The CDR3 consists of 13 residues. Germline trimming cut 5 bases from V and 7 bases from J; bases unmatched to any gene: 5. CDR3: CASSRDRVVGYTF. CDR3 bases: TGTGCCAGCAGCCGGGACAGGGTGGTTGGCTACACCTTC. Full variable domain (outside the CDR3, taken from reference TRBV7-2 and TRBJ1-2): GAGVSQSPSNKVTEKGKDVELRCDPISGHTALYWYRQSLGQGLEFLIYFQGNSAPDKSGLPSDRFSAERTGGSVSTLTIQRTQQEDSAVYLCASSRDRVVGYTFGSGTRLTVV.

The chain employs TRBV16 and TRBJ2-7, with 7 bases that match TRBD1. V lost 3 bases to trimming and J lost 3 bases; unmatched junction nucleotides: 5. The CDR3 contains 14 residues. Germline loops: CDR1 KGHSY, CDR2 FQNENV. The CDR3, as DNA: TGTGCCAGCAGCCATCCGACAGGGAACTACGAGCAGTACTTC. It encodes CASSHPTGNYEQYF. Using reference TRBV16 and TRBJ2-7 for the parts outside the CDR3, the full variable domain is GEEVAQTPKHLVRGEGQKAKLYCAPIKGHSYVFWYQQVLKNEFKFLISFQNENVFDETGMPKERFSAKCLPNSPCSLEIQATKLEDSAVYFCASSHPTGNYEQYFGPGTRLTVT.

J is TRBJ2-3 and V is TRBV28; 9 nucleotides match TRBD1. The CDR3 is made up of 15 amino acids. V was pared by 5 bases and J by 2 bases, with 5 bases of the junction left unmatched. CDR1 and CDR2 from the germline V gene are MDHEN and SYDVKM. This CDR3 reads CASSIQGASTDTQYF. The CDR3 coding sequence is TGTGCCAGCAGTATACAGGGGGCATCCACAGATACGCAGTATTTT.

The rearrangement joins TRBV20-1 to TRBJ2-7, with D possibly matching TRBD1 (5 bases). This CDR3 is built from 11 residues. Germline loops: CDR1 DFQATT, CDR2 SNEGSKA (reference sequence). V was cut by 4 bases and J by 7 bases, with 11 bases left in between. The CDR3: CSATDTKEQYF. The CDR3 DNA follows: TGCAGTGCTACGGACACAAAAGAGCAGTACTTC.

This clone showed up just a few times. The chain is built from TRBV6-6 and TRBJ1-1, with 8 bases identical to TRBD1. Germline values: CDR1 MNHNY, CDR2 SVGAGI (reference sequence). The CDR3 loop spans 14 amino acids. V dropped 0 bases and J dropped 6; count of bases not matched to a gene: 3. The CDR3 region has the DNA TGTGCCAGCAGTTACTCAGGACAGGGTTCTGAAGCTTTCTTT. The encoded protein is CASSYSGQGSEAFF.

V is TRBV3-1 (or the pseudogene TRBV3-2) and J is TRBJ1-5; D is unclear. The CDR3 extends over 14 amino acids. The V gene's germline CDR1 is LGHDT and CDR2 YNNKEL (reference sequence). V lost 0 bases and J 4 bases, leaving 7 bases between the germline ends. In DNA, the CDR3 is TGTGCCAGCAGCCAAGATCCGGGGAATCAGCCCCAGCATTTT. Its protein product is CASSQDPGNQPQHF.

This chain uses TRBV5-1 with TRBJ1-6; a weak D match, TRBD1 (6 bases). Germline-derived CDR1 and CDR2 are SGHRS and YFSETQ. The germline V and J ends were trimmed by 1 base and 7 bases, with 15 bases remaining between them. The CDR3 sequence is 16 residues long. CDR3 protein: CASSLYGEGGNSPLHF. CDR3 DNA: TGCGCCAGCAGCTTGTATGGGGAGGGGGGCAATTCACCCCTCCACTTT. The full variable domain, rest sourced from reference TRBV5-1 and TRBJ1-6, is KAGVTQTPRYLIKTRGQQVTLSCSPISGHRSVSWYQQTPGQGLQFLFEYFSETQRNKGNFPGRFSGRQFSNSRSEMNVSTLELGDSALYLCASSLYGEGGNSPLHFGNGTRLTVT.

This chain uses TRBV28 with TRBJ1-2; tentative D call: TRBD1 (5 bases). Trimming took 6 bases from V and 4 from J, leaving 12 bases between them. The CDR3 runs 13 residues. Looked up from germline, CDR1 is MDHEN and CDR2 is SYDVKM. The CDR3 loop is CASSHNGGYGYTF. The CDR3 DNA sequence: TGTGCCAGCAGCCATAACGGGGGCTATGGCTACACCTTC.

The count of this clone is one. This chain uses TRBV7-9 with TRBJ2-7; D is uncertain. There are 13 residues in the CDR3. Per the germline V gene, CDR1 is SEHNR and CDR2 is FQNEAQ (reference sequence). V was pared by 6 bases and J by 2 bases, with 11 bases between. This CDR3 reads CASRGGPTYEQYF. The DNA of the CDR3 is TGTGCCAGCAGGGGTGGGCCTACCTACGAGCAGTACTTC.